A selection of T cell receptor beta chains follows, all from one sample in a study of molecular identifiers for immune sequencing clone quantification. From the PCR reads, TCRdb called clonotypes with MiXCR, one entry per CDR3 protein. The table includes approximately 500,000 distinct CDR3 sequences, about 25% detected once. Input material: naive CD8+ T cells from blood, with Jurkat cell RNA spiked in. These TCRs come from a human donor in good health. Some libraries in this study had Jurkat cell RNA spiked in. Both conserved end residues are part of each CDR3. Each record gives: J gene, D gene, clone size, CDR3 length, V gene, CDR3 DNA, CDR3 protein. A D gene is named only where the DNA matches it firmly. Size is omitted from some rows. Given values are once, few, many or a class for expanded clones.

TRBJ1-3 - - 15 TRBV2 TGTGCCAGCTCCACCGGGGTTAGCTCTGGAAACACCATATATTTT CASSTGVSSGNTIYF
TRBJ1-1 - few 12 TRBV7-9 TGTGCCAGCAGCTTGGGTCGTCCTGAAGCTTTCTTT CASSLGRPEAFF
TRBJ2-1 - few 16 TRBV11-2 TGTGCCAGCAGCTTAGTATTGGGGGGTCCCTACAATGAGCAGTTCTTC CASSLVLGGPYNEQFF
TRBJ2-1 TRBD2 few 19 TRBV6-2/TRBV6-3 TGTGCCAGCAGTTACTCCCAACTCATAGCGGGAGAGTTCGTAGATGAGCAGTTCTTC CASSYSQLIAGEFVDEQFF
TRBJ2-3 - - 14 TRBV6-2/TRBV6-3 TGTGCCAGCAGTTACGATCGCCGCACAGATACGCAGTATTTT CASSYDRRTDTQYF
TRBJ2-7 TRBD2 - 14 TRBV20-1 TGCAGTGCTAGAGTGACTAGCGCATTCTACGAGCAGTACTTC CSARVTSAFYEQYF
TRBJ2-3 - - 12 TRBV4-1 TGCGCCAGCACTGATTTAGCCGATACGCAGTATTTT CASTDLADTQYF
TRBJ2-1 - - 16 TRBV11-2 TGTGCCAGCAGCTTGGAATCCAGGGCTTCCTACAATGAGCAGTTCTTC CASSLESRASYNEQFF
TRBJ2-7 - - 13 TRBV20-1 TGCAGTGCTAGAGTACCTTCCGCCTACGAGCAGTACTTC CSARVPSAYEQYF
TRBJ1-1 - - 16 TRBV7-9 TGTGCCAGCAGCTTCGAGACAGGAACCATGAACACTGAAGCTTTCTTT CASSFETGTMNTEAFF
TRBJ2-1 - - 13 TRBV11-2 TGTGCCAGCAGCTTCGGGGGACCGAATGCGCAGTTCTTC CASSFGGPNAQFF
TRBJ1-5 TRBD1 many 15 TRBV12-3/TRBV12-4 TGTGCCAGCAGTGACGGGACAGGGCTAAATCAGCCCCAGCATTTT CASSDGTGLNQPQHF
TRBJ2-7 - many 14 TRBV6-2/TRBV6-3 TGTGCCAGCTCGACGTCCTGGTCCCACTACGAGCAGTACTTC CASSTSWSHYEQYF
TRBJ1-1 TRBD1 - 18 TRBV5-4 TGTGCCAGCAGCTTGGGATACAGGGGGCTAGACCCGAACACTGAAGCTTTCTTT CASSLGYRGLDPNTEAFF
TRBJ1-5 - - 13 TRBV7-9 TGTGCCAGCAGCCCTGGCCCAACTCAGCCCCAGCATTTT CASSPGPTQPQHF
TRBJ2-3 TRBD2 few 15 TRBV7-6 TGTGCCAGCAGCTTAATAGCGGGGGGGCGGGATACGCAGTATTTT CASSLIAGGRDTQYF